The clone carrying this T cell receptor (beta chain) was found a few times. This table comes from immunoSEQ multiplex PCR, and its TCRdb copy is limited to in-frame clones, with some not included. Among fewer than 400,000 clones listed, 88% were seen once. These data come from a study of cytomegalovirus exposure and HLA in healthy donors. V lost 6 bases and J lost 4, with 13 bases in between. The CDR3 totals 14 residues. Germline V CDR1 and CDR2: LNHDA, SQIVND (reference sequence). The chain couples TRBV19 to TRBJ1-5; D is perhaps TRBD1 (6 bases). The source is a man between 25 and 39 years old in good health and CMV-seronegative. The sequencing input was PBMCs. CDR3 nucleotide sequence: TGTGCCAGTAGGGGTACAGGGATTAATCAGCCCCAGCATTTT. Encoded protein: CASRGTGINQPQHF. Looking up the rest from reference TRBV19 and TRBJ1-5 gives the full variable domain: DGGITQSPKYLFRKEGQNVTLSCEQNLNHDAMYWYRQDPGQGLRLIYYSQIVNDFQKGDIAEGYSVSREKKESFPLTVTSAQKNPTAFYLCASRGTGINQPQHFGDGTRLSIL.